The 28 T cell receptor beta chains reported below all come from one sample, sequenced in a study of blood T cell repertoires in COVID-19. Clones were read by immunoSEQ multiplex PCR, and TCRdb kept only the in-frame ones, dropping some. The sample has approximately 260,000 clones; approximately 86% are singletons. Sequencing was done on a sample of PBMCs or T cells enriched from blood (not recorded which). The receptors shown here come from a woman aged 40 to 50 with acute COVID-19.

The chain uses TRBV6-1 and TRBJ2-2; 7 bases map to TRBD2. The CDR3 runs 15 residues. Per germline, CDR1 MNHNS and CDR2 SASEGT. V dropped 3 bases and J dropped 0; count of bases not matched to a gene: 1. This CDR3 reads CASSEGLTNTGELFF. The CDR3 nucleotides are TGTGCCAGCAGTGAGGGACTAACGAACACCGGGGAGCTGTTTTTT.

The chain has TRBV7-9 and TRBJ1-1; no definite D call. The germline CDR1 and CDR2 sequences are SEHNR and FQNEAQ (reference sequence). CDR3 length: 14 amino acids. V lost 1 base to trimming and J lost 1 base, with 7 bases between them. CDR3 nucleotides: TGTGCCAGCAGCTTAGAAGCTGCGAACACTGAAGCTTTCTTT. As protein: CASSLEAANTEAFF.

This chain connects TRBV15 to TRBJ2-7; TRBD2 matches at 11 bases. The V gene end was trimmed by 5 bases and the J gene end by 2 bases; junction bases not matched to a gene: 8. Germline CDR1 is LNHNV and CDR2 is YYDKDF (reference sequence). The CDR3 length is 16 residues. In DNA, the CDR3 is TGTGCCACCAGCCTCCTGACTAGCGGGACCGCCTACGAGCAGTACTTC. Residues: CATSLLTSGTAYEQYF. The variable domain in full, completed from reference TRBV15 and TRBJ2-7, reads DAMVIQNPRYQVTQFGKPVTLSCSQTLNHNVMYWYQQKSSQAPKLLFHYYDKDFNNEADTPDNFQSRRPNTSFCFLDIRSPGLGDTAMYLCATSLLTSGTAYEQYFGPGTRLTVT.

In its sample, this clone was seen once. The chain employs TRBV6-1 and TRBJ2-5, with D possibly TRBD2 on 6 matching bases. Trimming pared 1 base from V and 5 bases from J, leaving 14 bases between. CDR1 is MNHNS, CDR2 SASEGT, per germline. The CDR3 runs 15 residues. For the CDR3, the DNA is TGTGCCAGCAGTGAAGGGGGGTCGGGGGAGGAGACCCAGTACTTC. Translating gives CASSEGGSGEETQYF.

The chain couples TRBV5-1 to TRBJ2-3; the match to TRBD1 covers 9 bases. Germline lookup yields CDR1 SGHRS and CDR2 YFSETQ. J lost 3 bases, V lost 3 bases, and 2 bases had no gene match. This CDR3 has 14 residues. This CDR3 is CASSSGQGTDTQYF. For the CDR3, the DNA is TGCGCCAGCAGCTCGGGACAGGGAACAGATACGCAGTATTTT.

This rearrangement joins TRBV5-1 to TRBJ2-7; no definite D call. Trimming removed 0 bases at V and 5 bases at J, with 12 bases between. The CDR3 spans 14 residues. The germline gives CDR1 SGHRS, CDR2 YFSETQ. The CDR3 DNA sequence: TGCGCCAGCAGCTTGGATGGAGTTCAGAACGAGCAGTACTTC. Protein product: CASSLDGVQNEQYF.

This chain uses TRBV12-3 or TRBV12-4 with TRBJ2-7; weak D call: TRBD2 (5 bases). The CDR3 runs to 13 residues. The ends were cut back, 1 base at V and 9 bases at J, with 13 bases in the middle. The CDR3, as DNA: TGTGCCAGCAGTTTAGGTTCGGAGGCCGGGCAGTACTTC. It codes for CASSLGSEAGQYF.

This sequence joins TRBV5-5 and TRBJ2-7; TRBD2 matches at 8 bases. V lost 3 bases, J lost 2 bases, and 7 bases stayed unmatched. The CDR3 has 15 residues. Germline values: CDR1 SGHKS, CDR2 YYEKEE (reference sequence). The CDR3 sequence: CASSSPGTRAYEQYF. CDR3 DNA: TGTGCCAGCAGCTCCCCCGGGACTAGAGCCTACGAGCAGTACTTC.

This clone was picked up a small number of times. The CDR3 DNA is TGTGCCAGCACCAATTCCGGGACAGGGGTAGGAAACACCATATATTTT. It encodes CASTNSGTGVGNTIYF. The chain couples TRBV27 to TRBJ1-3; 10 bases line up with TRBD1. V shed 7 bases and J 4 bases; nucleotides not matched to a gene: 10. There are 16 residues in the CDR3. CDR1 is MNHEY and CDR2 is SMNVEV in the germline V gene (reference sequence).

This clone was found a few times. V gene TRBV7-2 combines with J gene TRBJ1-2; TRBD1 is a possible D gene (5 bases). Germline CDR1 SGHTA, CDR2 FQGNSA. Between the trimmed V and J ends, which lost 5 bases and 2 bases, there was a span of 12 bases. The CDR3 runs to 14 residues. The CDR3 sequence is CASSPSGLNYGYTF. The DNA of the CDR3 is TGTGCCAGCAGCCCATCAGGGTTAAACTATGGCTACACCTTC.

This chain links TRBV15 with TRBJ1-6; the D is unclear. Germline CDR1 reads LNHNV; CDR2 reads YYDKDF (reference sequence). CDR3 length: 14 amino acids. Trimming took 1 base from V and 10 from J, leaving 11 bases between them. The CDR3: CATSRGAGRSPLHF. CDR3 coding DNA: TGTGCCACCAGCAGAGGGGCGGGCCGCTCACCCCTCCACTTT.

CDR3 amino acids: CASSQGYGDIQYF. The CDR3, as DNA: TGCGCCAGCAGCCAAGGGTACGGGGACATTCAGTACTTC. The V call is TRBV4-1, the J call TRBJ2-4; weak D call: TRBD2 (5 bases). The CDR3 length is 13 residues. The V gene lost 1 base and the J gene lost 8 bases, with 9 bases spanning the gap. CDR1 is MGHRA and CDR2 is YSYEKL in the germline V gene.

The chain has TRBV19 and TRBJ2-7, with 7 bases matching TRBD2. J was trimmed by 4 bases and V by 1 base; bases with no gene match: 7. CDR1 LNHDA and CDR2 SQIVND come from the germline V gene (reference sequence). The CDR3 is made up of 15 amino acids. Here the CDR3 reads CASSIAASGLYEQYF. The CDR3 nucleotides read TGTGCCAGTAGTATAGCGGCTAGCGGCCTATACGAGCAGTACTTC.

V usage is TRBV4-1 and J usage is TRBJ2-1; TRBD2 agrees at 10 bases. The ends lost 1 base at V and 7 bases at J; junction bases unmatched: 7. The CDR3 totals 16 residues. Germline CDR1 and CDR2: MGHRA and YSYEKL. CDR3 nucleotides: TGCGCCAGCAGCCAAGTGTTCAGCGGGAGGGCTAATGAGCAGTTCTTC. It translates to CASSQVFSGRANEQFF.

V gene TRBV11-2 combines with J gene TRBJ1-2; a possible D gene is TRBD1 (6 bases). Trimming took off 5 bases at V and 7 bases at J, with 20 bases between the two ends. Germline CDR1 is SGHAT and CDR2 is FQNNGV. The length of the CDR3 is 15 residues. CDR3 DNA sequence: TGTGCCAGCAGCCGTACAGGGATTAGGTACGGTGGCTACACCTTC. This sequence encodes CASSRTGIRYGGYTF.

The chain recombines TRBV9 with TRBJ1-6; 9 bases agree with TRBD1. Unmatched junction bases numbered 9, after V lost 5 bases and J lost 9 bases. CDR1 is SGDLS and CDR2 is YYNGEE in the germline V gene. CDR3 length: 15 residues. CDR3 nucleotides: TGTGCCAGCAGTCCCTATAGGGACAGGGCTTCACCCCTCCACTTT. Translated: CASSPYRDRASPLHF.

The chain couples TRBV6-4 to TRBJ1-2; D is ambiguous. V dropped 9 bases and J dropped 4 bases, with 15 bases sitting between them. The length of the CDR3 is 13 residues. Germline CDR1 MRHNA, CDR2 SNTAGT. CDR3 protein: CARTSTPGYGYTF. The CDR3 nucleotides read TGTGCCAGGACCAGTACGCCGGGCTATGGCTACACCTTC.

The chain couples TRBV5-1 to TRBJ2-1; 9 positions agree with TRBD1. CDR3 length equals 15 residues. With 3 bases clipped from V and 4 bases from J, the junction kept 5 bases outside the gene matches. Germline V gene data show CDR1 as SGHRS and CDR2 as YFSETQ. CDR3 protein: CASSSGGTGYNEQFF. The CDR3 coding sequence is TGCGCCAGCAGCTCTGGGGGGACAGGGTACAATGAGCAGTTCTTC.

The chain couples TRBV15 to TRBJ2-2, with 7 bases that match TRBD2. The length of the CDR3 is 16 residues. The germline gives CDR1 LNHNV, CDR2 YYDKDF (reference sequence). Losses at the gene ends were 1 base for V and 1 base for J; bases not matched to a gene: 3. CDR3 DNA sequence: TGTGCCACCAGCAGAGTGCCGGGAGGGAACACCGGGGAGCTGTTTTTT. The encoded protein is CATSRVPGGNTGELFF.

The chain recombines TRBV18 with TRBJ1-5, with TRBD1 matching 9 bases. The V and J ends lost 5 bases and 1 base, in that order; junction bases with no gene match: 12. The CDR3 covers 18 residues. The germline V gene has CDR1 KGHSH and CDR2 LQKENI. CDR3 residues: CASSSVPGQGLSNQPQHF. CDR3 bases: TGTGCCAGCTCATCTGTCCCGGGACAGGGTTTAAGCAATCAGCCCCAGCATTTT.

This chain uses TRBV12-3 or TRBV12-4 with TRBJ2-7; 7 nucleotides align to TRBD2. V lost 5 bases, J lost 7 bases, and 2 bases stayed unmatched. The CDR3 contains 11 residues. The CDR3 coding sequence is TGTGCCAGCAGTAAAGCGGGGGAGCAGTACTTC. Amino acids: CASSKAGEQYF.

The V call is TRBV9, the J call TRBJ1-6, with 8 bases lining up with TRBD1. The length of the CDR3 is 14 residues. The trim removed 3 bases at V and 9 bases at J, leaving 5 bases unmatched. Per the germline V gene, CDR1 is SGDLS and CDR2 is YYNGEE. CDR3 coding DNA: TGTGCCAGCAGCGGAGGACAGGGTTTTTCACCCCTCCACTTT. Protein product: CASSGGQGFSPLHF. The entire variable domain, with the rest obtained from reference TRBV9 and TRBJ1-6, is as follows: DSGVTQTPKHLITATGQRVTLRCSPRSGDLSVYWYQQSLDQGLQFLIQYYNGEERAKGNILERFSAQQFPDLHSELNLSSLELGDSALYFCASSGGQGFSPLHFGNGTRLTVT.

The chain combines TRBV7-2 with TRBJ2-7, with D unclear. Germline loops: CDR1 SGHTA, CDR2 FQGNSA. The V gene lost 5 bases and the J gene lost 0 bases, with 5 bases spanning the gap. The CDR3 runs to 12 residues. Written as DNA, the CDR3 is TGTGCCAGCAGCGCGAGCTCCTACGAGCAGTACTTC. Amino acids: CASSASSYEQYF.

This chain links TRBV6-5 with TRBJ2-1; D possibly corresponds to TRBD1 (6 bases). Trimming took off 3 bases at V and 5 bases at J, with 11 bases between the two ends. The germline V gene encodes CDR1 MNHEY and CDR2 SVGAGI. This CDR3 region has 14 residues. The CDR3 DNA reads as TGTGCCAGCAGTTATAAGACAGGAAACAATGAGCAGTTCTTC. Its translation: CASSYKTGNNEQFF.

The chain joins TRBV5-1 to TRBJ1-4; 8 positions agree with TRBD1. The J segment lost 0 bases and the V segment lost 4 bases, leaving 11 bases of the junction unmatched. Germline CDR1 and CDR2: SGHRS and YFSETQ. The length of the CDR3 is 18 residues. Here the CDR3 DNA reads TGCGCCAGCAGCGGCGGACAGGGAATAGAGACAACTAATGAAAAACTGTTTTTT. It codes for CASSGGQGIETTNEKLFF.

The chain joins TRBV29-1 to TRBJ2-7; 8 bases are a match to TRBD2. Germline lookup yields CDR1 SQVTM and CDR2 ANQGSEA. The CDR3 runs to 14 residues. Trimming removed 5 bases from V and 6 bases from J; junction bases left unmatched: 12. CDR3 coding DNA: TGCAGCGTTCGTCCGGGGGGGAATGAGGTCGAGCAGTACTTC. The encoded protein is CSVRPGGNEVEQYF.

The rearrangement uses TRBV5-1 and TRBJ2-2; TRBD2 might be the D (5 bases). The CDR3 loop spans 15 amino acids. V was cut by 7 bases and J by 5 bases, with 18 bases left in between. Germline CDR1 is SGHRS and CDR2 is YFSETQ. The CDR3 DNA reads TGCGCCAGCCCACCCCCCCAGCGGAGGACCGGGGAGCTGTTTTTT. Amino acid sequence: CASPPPQRRTGELFF.

The chain recombines TRBV18 with TRBJ1-4; TRBD1 agrees at 11 bases. Germline V gene data show CDR1 as KGHSH and CDR2 as LQKENI. V shed 0 bases, J shed 6 bases, and the junction held 0 bases outside the gene matches. This CDR3 is built from 15 residues. In nucleotides, the CDR3 is TGTGCCAGCTCACCACCGGGACAGGGGGATGAAAAACTGTTTTTT. The encoded protein is CASSPPGQGDEKLFF.